The rows below give T cell receptor beta chains drawn from one sample of a study of regulatory T cells in long-lasting Graves disease. TCRdb processed the multiplex PCR reads anew with MiXCR; each CDR3 protein has one entry. The sample has roughly 440,000 distinct CDR3 sequences, around 15% seen once. A further study also used this sample, focusing on T cells in Graves' hyperthyroidism and ophthalmopathy.

Sequencing used peripheral blood mononuclear cells (PBMCs), obtained at new diagnosis, from a patient treated with antithyroid drugs. The receptor set was obtained from a woman under 30 with Graves disease. Each CDR3 is given with its conserved first and last residue. D genes are given only for firm matches. Clone size is not always given. Where it is, it says once, few, many or a class for expanded clones.

many	-	TRBV29-1	TRBJ1-1	TGCAGCGTTGTACCATTCACAGTATCCGAAGCTTTCTTT	CSVVPFTVSEAFF
many	-	TRBV28	TRBJ2-1	TGTGCCAGCAGTTTATCCCGATACAATGAGCAGTTCTTC	CASSLSRYNEQFF
many	-	TRBV7-9	TRBJ2-7	TGTGCCAGCAGCCTGGACAGGACTACCTACGAGCAGTACTTC	CASSLDRTTYEQYF
-	-	TRBV6-5	TRBJ1-2	TGTGCCAGCAGTTTTGAGGGCTTTGGCGGCTACACCTTC	CASSFEGFGGYTF
-	TRBD2	TRBV20-1	TRBJ2-3	TGCAGTGCTAGAGATTCCGCGGGAGTTAGCGCAGATACGCAGTATTTT	CSARDSAGVSADTQYF
many	-	TRBV7-3	TRBJ2-2	TGTGCCAGCAGCTTAACTGGGGTCGGGGAGCTGTTTTTT	CASSLTGVGELFF
many	-	TRBV5-1	TRBJ2-1	TGCGCCAGCAGCTTGGATGTGAGCCGTAGCTATGAGCAGTTCTTC	CASSLDVSRSYEQFF
many	-	TRBV7-3	TRBJ2-1	TGTGCCAGCAGCTTAACCGTGCAAAGCTCCTACAATGAGCAGTTCTTC	CASSLTVQSSYNEQFF
-	-	TRBV29-1	TRBJ2-7	TGCAGCGTTGAAACAGGGAACTACGAGCAGTACTTC	CSVETGNYEQYF
-	TRBD1	TRBV7-9	TRBJ2-1	TGTGCCAGCAGCCCACGGATCCCGGGACAGGGAGGTTTAAGCTCCTACAATGAGCAGTTCTTC	CASSPRIPGQGGLSSYNEQFF
many	-	TRBV3-1	TRBJ2-1	TGTGCCAGCAGGACGGGACACTACAATGAGCAGTTCTTC	CASRTGHYNEQFF
many	-	TRBV7-8	TRBJ2-7	TGTGCCAGCAGCCCCCTCGGAAGAATCTCCTACGAGCAGTACTTC	CASSPLGRISYEQYF
many	-	TRBV7-3	TRBJ1-1	TGTGCCAGCAGCTTTGAGGGGGGAAACACTGAAGCTTTCTTT	CASSFEGGNTEAFF
many	-	TRBV2	TRBJ2-7	TGTGCCAGCAGGACAGCGGCGGGAGAGCAGTACTTC	CASRTAAGEQYF